This is a list of T cell receptor beta chains from one sample in a study of T-cell reconstitution after alpha-beta-depleted transplantation in children. TCRdb redid the calling of the PCR reads with MiXCR, one entry per CDR3 protein. Seen here are about 830,000 distinct CDR3 sequences, 16% observed once, and the top ten hold roughly 4.8%. Here the sequenced sample was PBMCs, mostly from graft donor cells, taken 360 days after TCRalphabeta/CD19-depleted stem cell transplant. These receptors were taken from a male patient younger than 18 who had a stem cell transplant for acute lymphoblastic leukemia, so the T cells may come from the graft donor. CDR3s leave out the opening cysteine and the closing phenylalanine or tryptophan. Size values are once, few and many counts, or a class for expanded clones, and some rows have none.

TRBJ2-7,TRBV20-1,many,SARDKERPSYEQY
TRBJ2-1,TRBV5-1,many,ASKAVAGGGFYNEQF
TRBJ2-7,TRBV29-1,-,SAMGGGQVSYEQY
TRBJ2-3,TRBV10-3,few,ATGQDILGTDTQY
TRBJ2-3,TRBV9,few,ASSFFDSPFRADTQY
TRBJ2-7,TRBV4-1,-,ASSRGTRGPYEQY
TRBJ2-5,TRBV28,many,ASSLNLAAYQETQY
TRBJ2-1,TRBV5-1,-,ASSSGQGVDNEQF
TRBJ2-7,TRBV9,-,ASSPRQGSNEQY
TRBJ2-2,TRBV20-1,few,SARDYRGGTGELF
TRBJ2-7,TRBV6-1,-,ASSPPGRGSYEQY
TRBJ2-1,TRBV19,-,ASMEGGNNEQF
TRBJ2-1,TRBV12-5,few,ASGLMFLGTGGYNEQF
TRBJ1-3,TRBV9,-,ASSVGLNSGNTIY
TRBJ2-7,TRBV5-1,-,ASSLEAHSYEQY
TRBJ1-1,TRBV7-3,few,ASSFGVMGPQNTEAF
TRBJ2-1,TRBV12-3/TRBV12-4,few,ASSPRARMRGEQF
TRBJ2-1,TRBV14,-,ASSQEEDPPF
TRBJ2-3,TRBV2,-,ASSEALLAGGPRDTQY
TRBJ2-7,TRBV18,-,ASSPASGRDHEQY
TRBJ2-7,TRBV20-1,many,SARFSGGSSYEQY
TRBJ2-3,TRBV24-1,-,ATSDPTAGSSSDTQY
TRBJ2-7,TRBV12-3/TRBV12-4,few,ASSLVGGRRY
TRBJ2-4,TRBV5-1,-,ASSRLEAAKNIQY
TRBJ2-5,TRBV20-1,few,SARDRVGGPQETQY
TRBJ1-5,TRBV6-4,-,ASSDGQGRNQPQH
TRBJ2-5,TRBV2,many,ASSEGTSRETQY
TRBJ2-7,TRBV6-2/TRBV6-3,-,ASNSGGYYEQY
TRBJ2-3,TRBV18,few,ASEQGHTDTQY
TRBJ2-7,TRBV20-1,-,SGWGAGGPYEQY
TRBJ2-3,TRBV11-1,-,ASSESPQRLGTDTQY
TRBJ1-4,TRBV20-1,few,SASGRLNEKLF
TRBJ2-3,TRBV11-2,-,ASSSGTGGFTDTQY
TRBJ2-2,TRBV16,few,ASSQSGFTGELF
TRBJ2-3,TRBV20-1,-,SARRLAMGTDTQY
TRBJ2-7,TRBV19,few,ASSISHSGSYEQY
TRBJ2-1,TRBV29-1,-,SVVVPFNEQF
TRBJ2-1,TRBV7-9,-,ASRRQGGVNEQF
TRBJ2-7,TRBV7-3,once,ASSVAGTSGFEQY
TRBJ2-7,TRBV4-1,few,ASSQAPGLAGSEQY
TRBJ2-3,TRBV7-9,few,ASGRGLAATDTQY